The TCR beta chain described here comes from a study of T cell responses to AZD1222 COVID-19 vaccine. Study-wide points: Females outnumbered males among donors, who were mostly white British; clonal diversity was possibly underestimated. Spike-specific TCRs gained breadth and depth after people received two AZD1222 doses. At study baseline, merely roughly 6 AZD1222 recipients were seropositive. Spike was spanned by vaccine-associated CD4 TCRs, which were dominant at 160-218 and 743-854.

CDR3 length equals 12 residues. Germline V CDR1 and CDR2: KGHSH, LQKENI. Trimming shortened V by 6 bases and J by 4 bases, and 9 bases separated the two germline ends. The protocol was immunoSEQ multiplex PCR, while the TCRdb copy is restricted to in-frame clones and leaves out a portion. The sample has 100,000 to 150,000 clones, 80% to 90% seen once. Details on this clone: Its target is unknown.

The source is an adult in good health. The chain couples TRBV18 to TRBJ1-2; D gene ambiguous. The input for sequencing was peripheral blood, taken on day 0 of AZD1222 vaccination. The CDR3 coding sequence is TGTGCCAGCTCCCAGGCGGCCTATGGCTACACCTTC. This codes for CASSQAAYGYTF.